One sample yielded the 4 T cell receptor beta chains listed below, sequenced in a study of cytomegalovirus exposure and HLA in healthy donors. The PCR ran on 60 Vbeta and 13 Jbeta primers. Clones were sequenced by immunoSEQ multiplex PCR, and TCRdb holds only the in-frame ones, with some missing. The repertoire holds 100,000 or so clones, with around 83% as singletons. The sequenced material came from PBMCs. The receptors here all came from a man aged 25-45 years in good health and CMV-seronegative.

V usage is TRBV5-8 and J usage is TRBJ2-5; weak D call: TRBD1 (6 bases). Germline CDR1 reads SGHTS; CDR2 reads YDEGEE. The CDR3 runs 12 residues. The ends were cut back, 4 bases at V and 5 bases at J, with 9 bases in the middle. The CDR3 DNA reads as TGTGCCAGCAGCCCAGGACAGGAGACCCAGTACTTC. Encoded protein: CASSPGQETQYF.

The chain joins TRBV7-2 to TRBJ1-2, with D possibly TRBD1 on 6 matching bases. Trimming took 6 bases from V and 2 from J, leaving 16 bases between them. Germline lookup yields CDR1 SGHTA and CDR2 FQGNSA. The CDR3 has 15 residues. CDR3 DNA: TGTGCCAGCAGTCTAGCCGGACAGACGAACTATGGCTACACCTTC. This translates into CASSLAGQTNYGYTF.

The rearrangement joins TRBV4-1 to TRBJ2-7; weak D call: TRBD1 (6 bases). The CDR3 spans 15 residues. The V end lost 3 bases, the J end lost 2 bases, and 14 bases lay between the germline ends. Germline V gene lookup returns CDR1 MGHRA and CDR2 YSYEKL. In DNA form, the CDR3 reads TGCGCCAGCAGCCACCCAAACAGGGAGCCCTACGAGCAGTACTTC. Amino acid sequence: CASSHPNREPYEQYF.

This chain connects TRBV30 to TRBJ2-1, with TRBD2 identical over 9 bases. J lost 3 bases, V lost 2 bases, and 8 bases had no gene match. Germline V lookup: CDR1 GTSNPN, CDR2 SVGIG (reference sequence). This CDR3 region has 16 residues. For the CDR3, the DNA is TGTGCCTGGAGTCCGGGACCTAGCGGGGTCTACAATGAGCAGTTCTTC. It codes for CAWSPGPSGVYNEQFF.